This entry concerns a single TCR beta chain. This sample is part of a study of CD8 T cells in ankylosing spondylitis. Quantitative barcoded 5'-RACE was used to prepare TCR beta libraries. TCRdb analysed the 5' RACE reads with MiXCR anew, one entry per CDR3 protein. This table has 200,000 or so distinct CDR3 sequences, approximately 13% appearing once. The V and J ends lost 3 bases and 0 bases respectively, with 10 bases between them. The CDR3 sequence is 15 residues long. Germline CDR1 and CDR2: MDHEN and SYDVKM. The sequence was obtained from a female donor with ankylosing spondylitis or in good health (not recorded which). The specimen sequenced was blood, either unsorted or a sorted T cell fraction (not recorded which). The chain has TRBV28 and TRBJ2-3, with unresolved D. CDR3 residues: CASSLETSSTDTQYF. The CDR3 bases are TGTGCCAGCAGTTTGGAAACCTCTAGCACAGATACGCAGTATTTT.